Sequencing of this T cell receptor (beta chain) was carried out in a study of blood T cell repertoires in COVID-19. The wider study: Whether acute or convalescent, the COVID-19 samples came from the United States, Italy and Spain. T cells, B-cell-depleted T cells, or PBMCs provided the cDNA or gDNA that served as material.

The data were produced by immunoSEQ multiplex PCR, yet TCRdb's version contains in-frame clones alone and is incomplete. The sample has approximately 20,000 clones; about 85% are singletons. This TCR was recovered from a human donor with active COVID-19. The donor label of this sample is uncertain. The sequencing input was peripheral blood.

The CDR3 protein is CASSQGPSYEQYF. CDR3 DNA: TGTGCCAGCAGTCAGGGTCCGTCCTACGAGCAGTACTTC. The chain employs TRBV6-5 and TRBJ2-7; D possibly corresponds to TRBD1 (5 bases). Germline lookup yields CDR1 MNHEY and CDR2 SVGAGI. The CDR3 totals 13 residues. Between the trimmed V and J ends, which lost 5 bases and 1 base, there was a span of 9 bases.